The present T cell receptor (beta chain) was sequenced within a study of blood T cell repertoires in COVID-19. About the research overall: COVID-19 samples from acute and convalescent phases originated in the United States, Italy and Spain. The analysed material was cDNA or gDNA that came from T cells, B-cell-depleted T cells, or PBMCs.

In its sample, this clone was seen a few times. In the authors' methods: Nucleated cell number was recorded as an estimate derived from reference gene primer amplification. Libraries were prepared by immunoSEQ multiplex PCR; TCRdb keeps only in-frame clonotypes and omits some of them. V and J calls plus clone size are reproduced from that table; the DNA served to infer D and trimming. The profile shows hundreds of thousands of clones, 80% to 90% of them singletons. Per the germline V gene, CDR1 is SEHNR and CDR2 is FQNEAQ (reference sequence). J lost 8 bases, V lost 4 bases, and 2 bases had no gene match. The CDR3 length is 11 residues.

The V call is TRBV7-9, the J call TRBJ2-7, with 7 nucleotides matching TRBD1. The sequenced sample consisted of peripheral blood. The receptor was derived from an elderly woman with acute or convalescent COVID-19. The CDR3 loop reads CASSSQGKQYF. The CDR3 DNA follows: TGTGCCAGCAGCTCACAGGGGAAGCAGTACTTC.